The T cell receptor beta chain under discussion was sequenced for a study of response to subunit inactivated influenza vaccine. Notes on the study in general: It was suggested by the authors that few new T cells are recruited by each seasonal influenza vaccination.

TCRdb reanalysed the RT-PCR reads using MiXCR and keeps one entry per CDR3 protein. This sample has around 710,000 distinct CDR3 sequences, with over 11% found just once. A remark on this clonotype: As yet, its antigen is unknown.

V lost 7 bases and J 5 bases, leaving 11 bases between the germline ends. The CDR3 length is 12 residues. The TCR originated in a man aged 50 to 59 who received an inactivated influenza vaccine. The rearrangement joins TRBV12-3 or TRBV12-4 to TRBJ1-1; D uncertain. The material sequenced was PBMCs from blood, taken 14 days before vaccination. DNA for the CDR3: TGTGCCAGCACCTATGTGGGAACTGAAGCTTTCTTT. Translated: CASTYVGTEAFF.